Below, one TCR beta chain is given with its context. Its antigen remains undetermined. No base quality information exists; no much larger clone differs at one position. This specimen belongs to a study of OX40 agonist ivuxolimab in advanced cancers. For context, the study as a whole: The costimulatory receptor OX40 (CD134) was targeted by ivuxolimab, a fully human IgG2 agonistic monoclonal antibody. The paper covers the monotherapy dose-escalation part of the phase I ivuxolimab trial, which included N of about 50 patients. Prior anti-PD-1, anti-PD-L1 or anti-CTLA-4 therapy was permitted, and roughly two fifths of dose-escalation patients had received checkpoint inhibitors. Partial responses occurred in three dose-escalation patients, of whom one had hepatocellular carcinoma and two had cutaneous melanoma. Peripheral TCRbeta sequencing was intended to test whether TCR sequence diversity was altered and clonal T-cell expansion was caused by ivuxolimab. In the dose-escalation cohort, over 65% of patients were male, and the mean age was around 60 years, with a range of roughly 20 to 85. Of the roughly 52 dose-escalation patients, hepatocellular carcinoma was present in approximately 20, melanoma in roughly 15, renal cell carcinoma in 9 and head and neck cancer in 9. Intravenous ivuxolimab was administered to patients every 2 weeks at six dose levels: 0.01, 0.1, 0.3, 1.5, 3 and 10 mg/kg.

The trial excluded patients who had a history of autoimmune disease or who were on systemic immunosuppression. In every dose cohort, peripheral blood was drawn for TCR sequencing at baseline, cycle 4 day 1, and cycle 7 day 1. The samples were taken from a phase I, first-in-human, multicenter, open-label dose-escalation trial of ivuxolimab. Adults with locally advanced or metastatic melanoma, renal cell carcinoma, hepatocellular carcinoma or head and neck squamous cell carcinoma were enrolled in the trial. Before TCR sequencing, CD4+ and CD8+ T cells were separately sorted from peripheral blood. The paper's findings and limits, for the study overall: Low levels of normalized T-cell clonal expansion were also seen in some nonresponding patients. At doses of 0.1 to 3.0 mg/kg, clonal expansion of both CD4+ and CD8+ blood T cells was observed from baseline to week 6. Partial responders in the 0.1-3.0 mg/kg groups had among the lowest normalized peripheral clonal expansion, especially among CD8+ T cells. Which antigens the clonally expanded peripheral T cells were specific for was not determined. After ivuxolimab, CD8+ T cells had more expanded clones than CD4+ T cells on average.

For sequencing of the TCRbeta CDR3 region, genomic DNA was extracted from the sorted cells. The immunoSEQ Assay was used for sequencing of TCRbeta CDR3 regions. TCRdb stores this immuneACCESS table with in-frame sequences only. Part of the clones is absent; in the studies checked, under half of the shortfall reflects unresolved V genes, and no reason is known for the rest. For this sample the table gives roughly 90,000 clones, of which approximately 91% were detected only once. The ten top clones hold around 0.71% of the sample. The material was CD4+ or CD8+ T cells sorted from blood, obtained in a trial of the OX40 agonist ivuxolimab. The origin of this receptor is an adult with an advanced solid tumor such as melanoma, head and neck, liver or kidney cancer.

The bases are TGTGCCAGCAATTCCCCAGGGGGAGGCTACGAGCAGTACTTC. It is translated as CASNSPGGGYEQYF. The rearranged segments are TRBV27 and TRBJ2-7, with TRBD1 as a weak D call on 7 bases. The germline V gene (reference sequence) supplies CDR1 MNHEY and CDR2 SMNVEV. Measured from the cysteine to the phenylalanine, the CDR3 is 14 residues long. Left in the record is the CDR3 DNA by itself, 42 bases read in frame from the first base. The junction shows trimming of 7 bases on V and 3 bases on J, plus 16 bases between the germline ends.